Given below is one T cell receptor beta chain in context. This sample was included in a study of patients and donors after allogeneic stem cell transplantation. TCRdb reprocessed the RT-PCR reads with MiXCR, giving one entry per CDR3 protein. The sample lists some 960,000 distinct CDR3 sequences, roughly 18% seen once, with 6% in the top ten. The material sequenced was blood, either unsorted or a sorted T cell fraction (not recorded which). The source is a human donor who was either an allogeneic HSCT recipient or a stem cell or donor lymphocyte infusion donor (not recorded which). It is not recorded whose cells these are; they may come from a transplant donor.

The CDR3: CASSLLMASGSREQYF. In DNA, the CDR3 is TGTGCCAGCAGCTTATTAATGGCTAGCGGGAGCCGGGAGCAGTACTTC. The V gene is TRBV7-9, the J gene TRBJ2-7, with TRBD2 matching 10 bases. Germline CDR1 is SEHNR and CDR2 is FQNEAQ (reference sequence). Trimming took 2 bases from V and 7 from J; bases not matched to a gene: 11. The CDR3 is 16 amino acids.